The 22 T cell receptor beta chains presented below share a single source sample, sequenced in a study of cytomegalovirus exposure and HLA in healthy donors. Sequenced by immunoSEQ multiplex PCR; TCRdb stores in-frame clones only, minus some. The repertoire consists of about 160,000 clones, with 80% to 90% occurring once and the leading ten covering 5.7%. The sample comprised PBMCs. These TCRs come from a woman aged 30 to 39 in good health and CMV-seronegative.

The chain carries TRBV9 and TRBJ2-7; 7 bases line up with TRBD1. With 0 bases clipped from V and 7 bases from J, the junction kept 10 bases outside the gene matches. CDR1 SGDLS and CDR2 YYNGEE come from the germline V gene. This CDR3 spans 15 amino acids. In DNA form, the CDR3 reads TGTGCCAGCAGCGTAGGGGACAGCCCTTTACGGGAGCAGTACTTC. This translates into CASSVGDSPLREQYF.

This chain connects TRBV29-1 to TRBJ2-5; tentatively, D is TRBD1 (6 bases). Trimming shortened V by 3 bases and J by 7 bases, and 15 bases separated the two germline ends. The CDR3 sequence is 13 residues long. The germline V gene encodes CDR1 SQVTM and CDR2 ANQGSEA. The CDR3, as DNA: TGCAGCGTTGACCTCCAGGGACACGGGACCCAGTACTTC. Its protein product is CSVDLQGHGTQYF.

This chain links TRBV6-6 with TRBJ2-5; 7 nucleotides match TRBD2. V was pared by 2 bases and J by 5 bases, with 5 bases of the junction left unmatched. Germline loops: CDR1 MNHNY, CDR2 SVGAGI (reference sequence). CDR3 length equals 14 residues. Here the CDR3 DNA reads TGTGCCAGCAGTTACGCGGGAGTTAGGGAGACCCAGTACTTC. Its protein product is CASSYAGVRETQYF.

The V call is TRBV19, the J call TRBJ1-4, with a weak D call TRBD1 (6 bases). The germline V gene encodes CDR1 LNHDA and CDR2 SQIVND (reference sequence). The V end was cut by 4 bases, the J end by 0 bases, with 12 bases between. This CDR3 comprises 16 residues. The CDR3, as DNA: TGTGCCAGTAGTAGCTACGACAGGCCAACTAATGAAAAACTGTTTTTT. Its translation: CASSSYDRPTNEKLFF.

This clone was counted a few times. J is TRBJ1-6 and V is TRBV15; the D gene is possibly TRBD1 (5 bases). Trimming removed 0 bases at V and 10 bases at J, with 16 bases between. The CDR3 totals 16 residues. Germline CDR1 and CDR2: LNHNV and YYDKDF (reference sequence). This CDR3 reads CATSRDRMGSGSPLHF. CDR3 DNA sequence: TGTGCCACCAGCAGAGATAGGATGGGTTCAGGGTCACCCCTCCACTTT.

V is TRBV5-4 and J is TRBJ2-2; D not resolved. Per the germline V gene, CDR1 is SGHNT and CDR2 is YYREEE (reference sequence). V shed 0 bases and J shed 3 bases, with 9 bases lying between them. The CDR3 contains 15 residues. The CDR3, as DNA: TGTGCCAGCAGCTTGGCCTCTTTACACACCGGGGAGCTGTTTTTT. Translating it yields CASSLASLHTGELFF.

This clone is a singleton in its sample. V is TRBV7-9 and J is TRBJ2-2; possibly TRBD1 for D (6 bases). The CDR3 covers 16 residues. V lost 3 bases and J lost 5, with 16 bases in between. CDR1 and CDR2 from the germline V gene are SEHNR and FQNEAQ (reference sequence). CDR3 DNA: TGTGCCAGCAGCTTTTTAAGACCCGGGACAACCGGGGAGCTGTTTTTT. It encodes CASSFLRPGTTGELFF.

Written as DNA, the CDR3 is TGCGCCAGCAGCGTAAGGACAGGACGGAACACTGAAGCTTTCTTT. Translated, it gives CASSVRTGRNTEAFF. The rearrangement joins TRBV4-3 to TRBJ1-1; 7 bases are shared with TRBD1. CDR3 size: 15 residues. Germline CDR1 and CDR2: LGHNA and YSLEER. The junction had 7 bases not matched to a gene; V was cut back by 5 bases and J by 1 base.

CDR3 bases: TGTGCCATCAGTGGCCCCCGACAGGGGGCAGCCGGCTACACCTTC. This translates into CAISGPRQGAAGYTF. This chain uses TRBV10-3 with TRBJ1-2, with 10 positions matching TRBD1. The V gene's germline CDR1 is ENHRY and CDR2 SYGVKD. There are 15 residues in the CDR3. The junction had 10 bases not matched to a gene; V was cut back by 4 bases and J by 8 bases.

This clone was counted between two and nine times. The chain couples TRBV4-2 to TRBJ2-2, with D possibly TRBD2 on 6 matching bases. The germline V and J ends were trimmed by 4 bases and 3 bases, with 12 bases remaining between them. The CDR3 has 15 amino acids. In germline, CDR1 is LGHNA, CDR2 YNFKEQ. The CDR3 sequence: CASSLSGSYTGELFF. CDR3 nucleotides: TGTGCCAGCAGCCTTAGCGGATCCTACACCGGGGAGCTGTTTTTT.

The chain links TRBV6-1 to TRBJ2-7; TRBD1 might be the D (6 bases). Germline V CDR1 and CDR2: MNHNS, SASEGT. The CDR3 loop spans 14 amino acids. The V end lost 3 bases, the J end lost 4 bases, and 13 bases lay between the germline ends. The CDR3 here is CASSDFRTVYEQYF. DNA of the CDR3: TGTGCCAGCAGTGACTTTCGGACAGTATACGAGCAGTACTTC.

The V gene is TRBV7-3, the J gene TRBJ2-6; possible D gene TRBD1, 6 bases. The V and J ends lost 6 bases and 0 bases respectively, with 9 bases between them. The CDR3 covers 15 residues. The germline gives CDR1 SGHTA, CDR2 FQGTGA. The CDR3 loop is CASRSDSSGANVLTF. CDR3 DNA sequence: TGTGCCAGCAGGTCGGACAGCTCTGGGGCCAACGTCCTGACTTTC.

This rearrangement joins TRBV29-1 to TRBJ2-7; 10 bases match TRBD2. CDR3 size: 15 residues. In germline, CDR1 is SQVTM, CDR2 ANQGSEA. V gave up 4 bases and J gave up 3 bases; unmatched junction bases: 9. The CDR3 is CSVGFSGRPRYEQYF. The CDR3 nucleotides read TGCAGCGTTGGGTTTAGCGGGAGGCCGCGCTACGAGCAGTACTTC.

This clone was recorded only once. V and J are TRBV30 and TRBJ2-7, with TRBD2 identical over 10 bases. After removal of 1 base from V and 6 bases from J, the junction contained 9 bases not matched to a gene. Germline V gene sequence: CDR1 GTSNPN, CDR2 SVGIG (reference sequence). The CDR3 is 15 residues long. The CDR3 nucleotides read TGTGCCTGGAGTGACTATAGCGGGGGGCCGGGCGAGCAGTACTTC. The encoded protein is CAWSDYSGGPGEQYF.

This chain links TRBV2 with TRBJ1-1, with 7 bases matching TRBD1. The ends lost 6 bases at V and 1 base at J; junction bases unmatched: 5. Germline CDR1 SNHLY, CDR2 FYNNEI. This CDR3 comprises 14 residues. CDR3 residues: CASRAGQQNTEAFF. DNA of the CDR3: TGTGCCAGCAGGGCGGGACAGCAGAACACTGAAGCTTTCTTT. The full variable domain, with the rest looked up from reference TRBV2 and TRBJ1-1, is EPEVTQTPSHQVTQMGQEVILRCVPISNHLYFYWYRQILGQKVEFLVSFYNNEISEKSEIFDDQFSVERPDGSNFTLKIRSTKLEDSAMYFCASRAGQQNTEAFFGQGTRLTVV.

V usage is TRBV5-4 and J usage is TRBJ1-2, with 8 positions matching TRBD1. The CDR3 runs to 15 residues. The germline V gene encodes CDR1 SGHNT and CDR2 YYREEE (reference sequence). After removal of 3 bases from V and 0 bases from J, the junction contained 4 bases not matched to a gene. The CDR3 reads CASSSGTGSNYGYTF. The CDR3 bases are TGTGCCAGCAGCTCTGGGACAGGATCTAACTATGGCTACACCTTC.

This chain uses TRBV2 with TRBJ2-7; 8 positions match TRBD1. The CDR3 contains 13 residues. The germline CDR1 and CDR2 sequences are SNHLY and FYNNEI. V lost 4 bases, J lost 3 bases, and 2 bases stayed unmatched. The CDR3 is CASSGTGNYEQYF. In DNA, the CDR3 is TGTGCCAGCAGTGGGACAGGGAACTACGAGCAGTACTTC.

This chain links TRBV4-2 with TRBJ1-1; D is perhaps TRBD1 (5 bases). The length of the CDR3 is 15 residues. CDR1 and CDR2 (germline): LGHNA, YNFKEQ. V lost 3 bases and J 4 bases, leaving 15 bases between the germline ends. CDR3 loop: CASSQSDWGPTEAFF. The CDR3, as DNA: TGTGCCAGCAGCCAGTCAGATTGGGGACCCACTGAAGCTTTCTTT.

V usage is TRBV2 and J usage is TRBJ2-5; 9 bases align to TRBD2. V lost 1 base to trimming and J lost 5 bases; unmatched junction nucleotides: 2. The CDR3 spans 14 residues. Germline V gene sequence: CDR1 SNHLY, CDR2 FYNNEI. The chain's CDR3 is CASSEEAGGETQYF. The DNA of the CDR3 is TGTGCCAGCAGTGAAGAAGCGGGAGGTGAGACCCAGTACTTC.

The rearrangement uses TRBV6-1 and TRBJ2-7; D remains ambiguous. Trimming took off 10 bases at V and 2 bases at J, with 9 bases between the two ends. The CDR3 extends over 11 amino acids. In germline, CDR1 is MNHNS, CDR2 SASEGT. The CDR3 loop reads CAISLAYEQYF. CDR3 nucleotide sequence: TGTGCCATAAGCCTTGCCTACGAGCAGTACTTC.

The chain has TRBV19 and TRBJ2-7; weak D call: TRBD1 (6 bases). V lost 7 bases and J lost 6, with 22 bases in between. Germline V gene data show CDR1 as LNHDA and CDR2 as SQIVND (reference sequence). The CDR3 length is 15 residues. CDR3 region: CASTPRSGAFGEQYF. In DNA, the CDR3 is TGTGCCAGTACCCCACGCTCAGGGGCCTTTGGCGAGCAGTACTTC.

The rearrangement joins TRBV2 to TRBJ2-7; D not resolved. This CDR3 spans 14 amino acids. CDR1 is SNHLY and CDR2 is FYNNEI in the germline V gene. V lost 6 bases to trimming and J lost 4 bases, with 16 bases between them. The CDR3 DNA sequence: TGTGCCAGCAGGGGGTGGGCATCGGCGTACGAGCAGTACTTC. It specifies CASRGWASAYEQYF.